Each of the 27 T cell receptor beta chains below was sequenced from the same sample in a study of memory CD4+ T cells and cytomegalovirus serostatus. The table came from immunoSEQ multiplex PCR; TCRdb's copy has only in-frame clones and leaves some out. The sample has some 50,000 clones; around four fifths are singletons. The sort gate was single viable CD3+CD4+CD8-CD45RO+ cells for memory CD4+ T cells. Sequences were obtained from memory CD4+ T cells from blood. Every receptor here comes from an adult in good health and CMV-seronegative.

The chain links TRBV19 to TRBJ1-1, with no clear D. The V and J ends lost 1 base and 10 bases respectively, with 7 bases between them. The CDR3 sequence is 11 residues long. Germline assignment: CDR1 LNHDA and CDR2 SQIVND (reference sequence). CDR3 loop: CASSIGASAFF. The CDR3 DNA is TGTGCCAGTAGTATAGGGGCTTCAGCTTTCTTT.

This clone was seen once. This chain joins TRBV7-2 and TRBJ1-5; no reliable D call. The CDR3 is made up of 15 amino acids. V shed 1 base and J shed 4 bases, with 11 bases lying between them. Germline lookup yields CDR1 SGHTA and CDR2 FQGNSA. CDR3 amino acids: CASSLVGGLNQPQHF. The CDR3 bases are TGTGCCAGCAGCTTAGTTGGCGGACTAAATCAGCCCCAGCATTTT.

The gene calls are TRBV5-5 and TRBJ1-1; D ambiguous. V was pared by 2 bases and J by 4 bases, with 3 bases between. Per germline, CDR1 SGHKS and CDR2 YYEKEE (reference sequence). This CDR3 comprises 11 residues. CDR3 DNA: TGTGCCAGCAGCTTCAGCACTGAAGCTTTCTTT. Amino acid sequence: CASSFSTEAFF.

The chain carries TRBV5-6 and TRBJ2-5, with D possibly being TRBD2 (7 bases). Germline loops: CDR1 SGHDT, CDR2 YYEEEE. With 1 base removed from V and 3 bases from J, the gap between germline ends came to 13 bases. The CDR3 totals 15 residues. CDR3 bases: TGTGCCAGCAGCTTGCGGGGGGCCACAGAAGAGACCCAGTACTTC. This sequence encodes CASSLRGATEETQYF. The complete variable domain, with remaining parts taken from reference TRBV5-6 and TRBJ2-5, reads DAGVTQSPTHLIKTRGQQVTLRCSPKSGHDTVSWYQQALGQGPQFIFQYYEEEERQRGNFPDRFSGHQFPNYSSELNVNALLLGDSALYLCASSLRGATEETQYFGPGTRLLVL.

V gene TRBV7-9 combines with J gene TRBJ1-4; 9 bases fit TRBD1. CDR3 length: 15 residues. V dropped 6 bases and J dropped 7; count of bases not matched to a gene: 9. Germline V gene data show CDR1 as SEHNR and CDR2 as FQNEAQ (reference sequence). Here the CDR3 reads CASRESGTGSEKLFF. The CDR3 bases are TGTGCCAGCAGAGAATCCGGGACAGGGTCTGAAAAACTGTTTTTT. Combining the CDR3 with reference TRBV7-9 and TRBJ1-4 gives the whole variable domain DTGVSQNPRHKITKRGQNVTFRCDPISEHNRLYWYRQTLGQGPEFLTYFQNEAQLEKSRLLSDRFSAERPKGSFSTLEIQRTEQGDSAMYLCASRESGTGSEKLFFGSGTQLSVL.

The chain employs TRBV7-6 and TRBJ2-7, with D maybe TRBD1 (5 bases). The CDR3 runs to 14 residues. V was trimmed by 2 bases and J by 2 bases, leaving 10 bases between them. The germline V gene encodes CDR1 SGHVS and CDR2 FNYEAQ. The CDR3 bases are TGTGCCAGCAGCTTACTAGGGGAAGCCTACGAGCAGTACTTC. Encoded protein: CASSLLGEAYEQYF. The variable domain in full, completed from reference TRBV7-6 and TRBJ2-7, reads GAGVSQSPRYKVTKRGQDVALRCDPISGHVSLYWYRQALGQGPEFLTYFNYEAQQDKSGLPNDRFSAERPEGSISTLTIQRTEQRDSAMYRCASSLLGEAYEQYFGPGTRLTVT.

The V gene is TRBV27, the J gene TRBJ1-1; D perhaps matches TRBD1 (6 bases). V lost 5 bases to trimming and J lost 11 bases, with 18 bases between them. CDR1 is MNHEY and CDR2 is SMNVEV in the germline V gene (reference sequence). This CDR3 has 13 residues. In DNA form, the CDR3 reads TGTGCCAGCAGTCCCAGACAGGCCCGTGGGGCTTTCTTT. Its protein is CASSPRQARGAFF.

CDR3 protein: CASSLQLGLQETQYF. CDR3 sequence (DNA): TGTGCCAGCAGCTTACAGTTGGGTCTCCAAGAGACCCAGTACTTC. The V call is TRBV7-2, the J call TRBJ2-5, with no clear D. The CDR3 length is 15 residues. V shed 2 bases and J shed 1 base, with 11 bases lying between them. CDR1 is SGHTA and CDR2 is FQGNSA in the germline V gene.

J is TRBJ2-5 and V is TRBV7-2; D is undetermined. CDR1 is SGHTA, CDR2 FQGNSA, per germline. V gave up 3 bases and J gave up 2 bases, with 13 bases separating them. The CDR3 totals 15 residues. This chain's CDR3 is CASSFTPRAQETQYF. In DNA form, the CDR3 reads TGTGCCAGCAGCTTCACCCCCCGGGCGCAAGAGACCCAGTACTTC.

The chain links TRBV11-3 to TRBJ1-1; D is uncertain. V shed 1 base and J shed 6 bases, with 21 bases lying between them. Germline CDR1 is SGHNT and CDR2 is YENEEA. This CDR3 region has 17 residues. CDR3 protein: CASSLALNHFQTPEAFF. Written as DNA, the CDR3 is TGTGCCAGCAGCTTAGCTCTTAACCACTTTCAGACTCCTGAAGCTTTCTTT.

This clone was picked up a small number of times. The CDR3 is CASSSDRAYEQYF. CDR3 bases: TGTGCCAGCTCATCCGACAGGGCCTACGAGCAGTACTTC. The chain couples TRBV18 to TRBJ2-7, with 7 bases matching TRBD1. The CDR3 contains 13 residues. The V gene end was trimmed by 5 bases and the J gene end by 2 bases; junction bases not matched to a gene: 3. Germline V gene sequence: CDR1 KGHSH, CDR2 LQKENI.

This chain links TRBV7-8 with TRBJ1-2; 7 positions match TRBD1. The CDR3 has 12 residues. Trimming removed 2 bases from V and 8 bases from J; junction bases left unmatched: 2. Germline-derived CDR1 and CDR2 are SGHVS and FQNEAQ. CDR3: CASSLSGGGYTF. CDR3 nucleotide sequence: TGTGCCAGCAGCTTATCAGGGGGAGGCTACACCTTC. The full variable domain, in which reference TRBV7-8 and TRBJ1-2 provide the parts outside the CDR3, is GAGVSQSPRYKVAKRGQDVALRCDPISGHVSLFWYQQALGQGPEFLTYFQNEAQLDKSGLPSDRFFAERPEGSVSTLKIQRTQQEDSAVYLCASSLSGGGYTFGSGTRLTVV.

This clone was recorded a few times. CDR3 bases: TGCAGCGTGAGGGACAGGGTGAACACTGAAGCTTTCTTT. The encoded protein is CSVRDRVNTEAFF. V and J are TRBV29-1 and TRBJ1-1; 9 nucleotides align to TRBD1. Germline CDR1 SQVTM, CDR2 ANQGSEA. V gave up 6 bases and J gave up 0 bases; unmatched junction bases: 2. The length of the CDR3 is 13 residues. Supplemented by reference TRBV29-1 and TRBJ1-1, the full variable domain reads SAVISQKPSRDICQRGTSLTIQCQVDSQVTMMFWYRQQPGQSLTLIATANQGSEATYESGFVIDKFPISRPNLTFSTLTVSNMSPEDSSIYLCSVRDRVNTEAFFGQGTRLTVV.

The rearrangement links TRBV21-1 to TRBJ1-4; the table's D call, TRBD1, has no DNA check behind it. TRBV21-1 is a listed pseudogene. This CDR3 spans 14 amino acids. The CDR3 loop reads CASSKDRVEEKLFF. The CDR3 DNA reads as TGTGCCAGCAGCAAGGACAGGGTGGAAGAAAAACTGTTTTTT.

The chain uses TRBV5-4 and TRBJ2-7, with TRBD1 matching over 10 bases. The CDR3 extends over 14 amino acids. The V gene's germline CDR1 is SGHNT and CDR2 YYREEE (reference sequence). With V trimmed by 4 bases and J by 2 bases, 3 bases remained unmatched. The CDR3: CASSGGQGAYEQYF. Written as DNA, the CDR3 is TGTGCCAGCAGCGGAGGACAGGGGGCCTACGAGCAGTACTTC.

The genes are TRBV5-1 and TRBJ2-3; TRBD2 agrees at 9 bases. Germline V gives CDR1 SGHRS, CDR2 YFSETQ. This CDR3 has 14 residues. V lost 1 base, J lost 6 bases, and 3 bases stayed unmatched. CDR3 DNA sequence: TGCGCCAGCAGCTTGATCGGACTAGCGGATACGCAGTATTTT. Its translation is CASSLIGLADTQYF.

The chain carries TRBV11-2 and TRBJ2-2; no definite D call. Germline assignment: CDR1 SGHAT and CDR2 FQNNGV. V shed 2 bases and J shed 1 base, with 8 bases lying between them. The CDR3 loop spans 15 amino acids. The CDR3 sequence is CASSLQSLNTGELFF. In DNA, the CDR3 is TGTGCCAGCAGCTTACAATCCCTGAACACCGGGGAGCTGTTTTTT.

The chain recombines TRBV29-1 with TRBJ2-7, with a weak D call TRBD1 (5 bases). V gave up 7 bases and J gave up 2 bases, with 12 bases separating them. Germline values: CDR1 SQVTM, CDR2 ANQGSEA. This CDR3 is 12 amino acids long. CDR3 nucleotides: TGCAGCGCGGGCAGGGATCCCTACGAGCAGTACTTC. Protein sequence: CSAGRDPYEQYF.

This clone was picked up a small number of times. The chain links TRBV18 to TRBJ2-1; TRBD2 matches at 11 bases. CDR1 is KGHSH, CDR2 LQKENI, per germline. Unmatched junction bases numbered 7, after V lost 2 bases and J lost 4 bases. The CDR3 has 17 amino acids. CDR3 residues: CASSPDSGGAWYNEQFF. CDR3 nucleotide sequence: TGTGCCAGCTCACCAGATAGCGGGGGGGCCTGGTACAATGAGCAGTTCTTC.

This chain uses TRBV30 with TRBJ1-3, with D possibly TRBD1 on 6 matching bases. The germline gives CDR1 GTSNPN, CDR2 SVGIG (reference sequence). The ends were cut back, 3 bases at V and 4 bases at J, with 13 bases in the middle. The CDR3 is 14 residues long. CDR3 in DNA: TGTGCCTGGAGCAGGGGAGCGCTGGGAAACACCATATATTTT. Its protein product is CAWSRGALGNTIYF.

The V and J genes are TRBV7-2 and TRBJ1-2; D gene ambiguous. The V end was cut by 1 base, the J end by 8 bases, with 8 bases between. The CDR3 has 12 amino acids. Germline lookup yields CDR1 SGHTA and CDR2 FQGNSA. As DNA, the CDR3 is TGTGCCAGCAGCTTAGAGCGGGTCGGCTACACCTTC. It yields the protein CASSLERVGYTF.

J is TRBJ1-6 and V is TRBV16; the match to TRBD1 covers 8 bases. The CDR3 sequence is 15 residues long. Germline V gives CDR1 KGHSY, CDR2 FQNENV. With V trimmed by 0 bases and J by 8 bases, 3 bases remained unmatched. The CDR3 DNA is TGTGCCAGCAGCCAATCGACAGGGGTGGATTCACCCCTCCACTTT. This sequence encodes CASSQSTGVDSPLHF.

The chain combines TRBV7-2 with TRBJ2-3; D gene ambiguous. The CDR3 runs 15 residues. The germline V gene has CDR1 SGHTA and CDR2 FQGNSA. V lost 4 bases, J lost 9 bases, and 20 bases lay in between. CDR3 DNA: TGTGCCAGCAGCTCCCCGGTCCGTCCACTGAAAACGCAGTATTTT. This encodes CASSSPVRPLKTQYF.

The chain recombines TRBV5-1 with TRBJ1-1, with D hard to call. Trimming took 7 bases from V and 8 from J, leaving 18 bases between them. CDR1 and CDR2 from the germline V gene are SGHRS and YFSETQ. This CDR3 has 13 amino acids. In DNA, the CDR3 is TGCGCCAGCGGGCACGAGGCAGGAACAGAAGCTTTCTTT. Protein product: CASGHEAGTEAFF.

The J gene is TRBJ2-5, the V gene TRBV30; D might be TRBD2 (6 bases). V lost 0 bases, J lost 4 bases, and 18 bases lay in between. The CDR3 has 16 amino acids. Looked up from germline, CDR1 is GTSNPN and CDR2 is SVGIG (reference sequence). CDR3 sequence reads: CAWSVERVSRGETQYF. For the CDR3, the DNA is TGTGCCTGGAGTGTCGAGCGGGTCTCCCGGGGAGAGACCCAGTACTTC.

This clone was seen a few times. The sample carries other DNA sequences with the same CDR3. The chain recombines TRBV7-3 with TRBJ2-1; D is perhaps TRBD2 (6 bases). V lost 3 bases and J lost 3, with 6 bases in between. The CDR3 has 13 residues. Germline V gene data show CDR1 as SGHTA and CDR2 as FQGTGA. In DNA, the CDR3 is TGTGCCAGCAGCTTGACTAGCTACAATGAGCAGTTCTTC. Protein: CASSLTSYNEQFF. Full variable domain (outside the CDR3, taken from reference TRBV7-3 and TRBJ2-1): GAGVSQTPSNKVTEKGKYVELRCDPISGHTALYWYRQSLGQGPEFLIYFQGTGAADDSGLPNDRFFAVRPEGSVSTLKIQRTERGDSAVYLCASSLTSYNEQFFGPGTRLTVL.

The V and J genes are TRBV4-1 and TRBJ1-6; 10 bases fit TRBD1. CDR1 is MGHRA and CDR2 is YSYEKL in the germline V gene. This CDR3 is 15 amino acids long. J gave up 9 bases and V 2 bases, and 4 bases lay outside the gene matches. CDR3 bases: TGCGCCAGCAGCCAAACTGGACAGGGGGTTTCACCCCTCCACTTT. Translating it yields CASSQTGQGVSPLHF.